These 16 T cell receptor beta chains were sequenced from one sample in a study of identical twins (dated by TCRdb to the mid-2010s). Preparation of the library involved 5' RACE. The sample was run on an Illumina HiSeq 2000. TCRdb reanalyzed the raw reads on its own, using fastp at Q25 for trimming and MiXCR for clone calling, and kept in-frame beta chains. CDR3 protein duplicates are merged, each entry listing the most common genes and DNA. Within this sample are under 900,000 distinct CDR3 sequences, with around a sixth of them counted one time only. Over 10% of the sample rests with the top ten. The sample also formed part of further work on T cells expressing NK-cell markers.

The sequenced sample was PBMCs. These receptors were collected from a woman aged 18 to 35 in good health.

V usage is TRBV9 and J usage is TRBJ2-7, with TRBD2 as a possible D gene (5 bases). CDR3 length: 12 amino acids. The germline V gene has CDR1 SGDLS and CDR2 YYNGEE. The V end was cut by 0 bases, the J end by 7 bases, with 8 bases between. CDR3 protein: CASSVVEGEQYF. The CDR3 coding sequence is TGTGCCAGCAGCGTAGTAGAGGGTGAGCAGTACTTC. The complete variable domain, with remaining parts taken from reference TRBV9 and TRBJ2-7, reads DSGVTQTPKHLITATGQRVTLRCSPRSGDLSVYWYQQSLDQGLQFLIQYYNGEERAKGNILERFSAQQFPDLHSELNLSSLELGDSALYFCASSVVEGEQYFGPGTRLTVT.

This clonotype turned up a few times. This chain joins TRBV12-3 or TRBV12-4 and TRBJ1-2, with 8 bases aligning to TRBD1. This CDR3 region has 15 residues. V was clipped by 0 bases and J by 7 bases; unmatched bases: 7. The CDR3 loop reads CASSLALGQGGGYTF. As DNA, the CDR3 is TGTGCCAGCAGTTTAGCGCTAGGACAGGGCGGTGGCTACACCTTC.

This clonotype was seen a handful of times. This chain links TRBV24-1 with TRBJ2-2; D unclear. The CDR3 extends over 13 amino acids. Trimming shortened V by 9 bases and J by 0 bases, and 7 bases separated the two germline ends. Germline V CDR1 and CDR2: KGHDR, SFDVKD. CDR3 DNA sequence: TGTGCCACCGAGGAGACGAACACCGGGGAGCTGTTTTTT. Translating gives CATEETNTGELFF.

This clonotype was picked up a small number of times. The chain employs TRBV29-1 and TRBJ2-2, with D unclear. Deletions cut 7 bases from V and 7 bases from J, with 13 bases between. CDR3 length: 12 amino acids. Germline CDR1 reads SQVTM; CDR2 reads ANQGSEA. The CDR3, as DNA: TGCAGCGGCTCTCATCGAGGCGGGGAGCTGTTTTTT. This translates into CSGSHRGGELFF.

This clonotype was counted many times. The junction departs from the called germline gene at one end, perhaps through a read error. V is TRBV5-1 and J is TRBJ2-2, with TRBD2 identical over 10 bases. CDR1 is SGHRS and CDR2 is YFSETQ in the germline V gene. The CDR3 covers 15 residues. In nucleotides, the CDR3 is TGTGCCAGCAGTTGGACTAGCGGGAACACCGGGGAGCTGTTTTTT. Its translation: CASSWTSGNTGELFF.

The chain links TRBV19 to TRBJ2-1; unclear D gene. V was pared by 6 bases and J by 4 bases, with 13 bases between. Germline-derived CDR1 and CDR2 are LNHDA and SQIVND (reference sequence). The CDR3 extends over 14 amino acids. The CDR3 DNA is TGTGCCAGTAGCAACCCTGGGCCATACAATGAGCAGTTCTTC. Translated: CASSNPGPYNEQFF.

J is TRBJ2-7 and V is TRBV9; D tentatively reads TRBD1 or TRBD2 (6 bases each). The germline gives CDR1 SGDLS, CDR2 YYNGEE. Trimming pared 0 bases from V and 2 bases from J, leaving 15 bases between. This CDR3 contains 16 residues. The CDR3 region has the DNA TGTGCCAGCAGCGTAGGGCCGGGGGCAGCTACCTACGAGCAGTACTTC. Protein sequence: CASSVGPGAATYEQYF.

This rearrangement joins TRBV5-4 to TRBJ2-2, with 10 nucleotides matching TRBD1. Germline V gives CDR1 SGHNT, CDR2 YYREEE (reference sequence). The CDR3 is 14 residues long. J was trimmed by 7 bases and V by 4 bases; bases with no gene match: 4. The CDR3 bases are TGTGCCAGCAGCCCGGGACAGGGGATCGGGGAGCTGTTTTTT. This encodes CASSPGQGIGELFF.

The chain has TRBV12-3 or TRBV12-4 and TRBJ1-3, with D possibly being TRBD1 (6 bases). This CDR3 has 15 amino acids. Trimming took off 4 bases at V and 2 bases at J, with 12 bases between the two ends. The DNA of the CDR3 is TGTGCCAGCAGTTCGAGGGGGGCGACTGGAAACACCATATATTTT. It is translated as CASSSRGATGNTIYF.

The sample holds a few counts of this clonotype. The V and J genes are TRBV20-1 and TRBJ1-6, with D possibly matching TRBD1 (5 bases). Germline V lookup: CDR1 DFQATT, CDR2 SNEGSKA (reference sequence). This CDR3 spans 13 amino acids. V lost 1 base, J lost 8 bases, and 9 bases lay in between. CDR3 sequence: CSARAGTHSPLHF. CDR3 in DNA: TGCAGTGCTAGAGCAGGGACTCATTCACCCCTCCACTTT.

This clonotype was counted a few times. The chain is built from TRBV7-3 and TRBJ2-2; unclear D gene. This CDR3 comprises 18 residues. The germline V gene encodes CDR1 SGHTA and CDR2 FQGTGA. V was pared by 1 base and J by 4 bases, with 19 bases between. CDR3 coding DNA: TGTGCCAGCAGCTTAAAGGGTGACGCCAGTTACCGCACCGGGGAGCTGTTTTTT. Amino acid sequence: CASSLKGDASYRTGELFF.

The chain links TRBV20-1 to TRBJ2-1; 15 bases map to TRBD2. This CDR3 has 14 amino acids. Germline V gene data show CDR1 as DFQATT and CDR2 as SNEGSKA (reference sequence). V lost 5 bases to trimming and J lost 8 bases; unmatched junction nucleotides: 4. The CDR3 is CSAPWTSGGDEQFF. As DNA, the CDR3 is TGCAGTGCTCCCTGGACTAGCGGGGGGGATGAGCAGTTCTTC.

This clonotype has only a few counts. The chain couples TRBV18 to TRBJ2-3; D is unclear. V lost 6 bases and J 3 bases, leaving 16 bases between the germline ends. The CDR3 spans 15 residues. Germline V gives CDR1 KGHSH, CDR2 LQKENI. CDR3 sequence (DNA): TGTGCCAGCTCTCTAGGGTTCAGCAGTACAGATACGCAGTATTTT. Translation: CASSLGFSSTDTQYF.

The chain employs TRBV20-1 and TRBJ2-1, with D perhaps TRBD1 (8 bases). Germline V gene sequence: CDR1 DFQATT, CDR2 SNEGSKA (reference sequence). This CDR3 is built from 12 residues. Trimming removed 8 bases at V and 7 bases at J, with 15 bases between. The CDR3 spells CSSGQGGNEQFF. In DNA form, the CDR3 reads TGCAGTTCAGGACAGGGAGGGAATGAGCAGTTCTTC.

This clonotype was recorded a few times. The chain is built from TRBV5-1 and TRBJ2-7; 12 positions match TRBD2. The CDR3 has 14 residues. After removal of 3 bases from V and 2 bases from J, the junction contained 0 bases not matched to a gene. CDR1 is SGHRS, CDR2 YFSETQ, per germline. The CDR3 region is CASSWTSGTYEQYF. CDR3 nucleotides: TGCGCCAGCAGCTGGACTAGCGGGACCTACGAGCAGTACTTC. Together with reference TRBV5-1 and TRBJ2-7, the CDR3 gives the full variable domain: KAGVTQTPRYLIKTRGQQVTLSCSPISGHRSVSWYQQTPGQGLQFLFEYFSETQRNKGNFPGRFSGRQFSNSRSEMNVSTLELGDSALYLCASSWTSGTYEQYFGPGTRLTVT.

The chain employs TRBV6-2 or TRBV6-3 and TRBJ1-4; perhaps TRBD1 as D (5 bases). The CDR3 length is 13 residues. Germline lookup yields CDR1 MNHEY and CDR2 SVGEGT. The V end was cut by 7 bases, the J end by 8 bases, with 14 bases between. The CDR3: CASKPGLREKLFF. Here the CDR3 DNA reads TGTGCCAGCAAACCAGGGCTTCGCGAAAAACTGTTTTTT.